This TCR beta chain was obtained from a study of T cells after yellow fever vaccination. They built TCR cDNA with 5'RACE template switching, a step that put in a universal primer site and UMIs. TCRdb itself ran the 5' RACE reads through MiXCR, one entry per CDR3 protein. The sample lists about 310,000 distinct CDR3 sequences; roughly 3.5% were seen once. This CDR3 has 13 residues. CDR1 and CDR2 (germline): ENHRY, SYGVKD. V gave up 7 bases and J gave up 4 bases, with 10 bases separating them. Study findings and constraints: The study noted that FACS-sorted repertoires could contain abundant clonotypes contaminating from the bulk population. Booster samples showed a return of most primary-vaccination clones (roughly 95% CD4, 88% CD8). Only a minor proportion of clonotypes was detected across both CD4 and CD8 compartments.

The table lists this clonotype with a few counts. Antigen: not known. Sequencing used PBMCs, obtained on the day of the yellow fever booster vaccination. The TCR originated in a man between 18 and 35 years old who received the YFV17D yellow fever vaccine. The chain uses TRBV10-3 and TRBJ2-2; possibly TRBD1 or TRBD2 for D (5 bases each). DNA for the CDR3: TGTGCCATCACCGAGGGGACCACCGGGGAGCTGTTTTTT. Amino acid sequence: CAITEGTTGELFF.